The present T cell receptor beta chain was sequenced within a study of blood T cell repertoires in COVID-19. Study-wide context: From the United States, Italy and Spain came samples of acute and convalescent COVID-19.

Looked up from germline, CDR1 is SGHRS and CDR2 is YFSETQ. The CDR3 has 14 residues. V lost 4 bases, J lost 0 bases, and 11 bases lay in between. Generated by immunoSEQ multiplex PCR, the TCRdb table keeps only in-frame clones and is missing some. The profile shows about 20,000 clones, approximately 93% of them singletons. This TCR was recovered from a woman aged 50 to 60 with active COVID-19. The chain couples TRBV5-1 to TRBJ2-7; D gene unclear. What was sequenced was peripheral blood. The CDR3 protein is CASSGVPSSYEQYF. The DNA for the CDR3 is TGCGCCAGCAGCGGTGTCCCGAGCTCCTACGAGCAGTACTTC.